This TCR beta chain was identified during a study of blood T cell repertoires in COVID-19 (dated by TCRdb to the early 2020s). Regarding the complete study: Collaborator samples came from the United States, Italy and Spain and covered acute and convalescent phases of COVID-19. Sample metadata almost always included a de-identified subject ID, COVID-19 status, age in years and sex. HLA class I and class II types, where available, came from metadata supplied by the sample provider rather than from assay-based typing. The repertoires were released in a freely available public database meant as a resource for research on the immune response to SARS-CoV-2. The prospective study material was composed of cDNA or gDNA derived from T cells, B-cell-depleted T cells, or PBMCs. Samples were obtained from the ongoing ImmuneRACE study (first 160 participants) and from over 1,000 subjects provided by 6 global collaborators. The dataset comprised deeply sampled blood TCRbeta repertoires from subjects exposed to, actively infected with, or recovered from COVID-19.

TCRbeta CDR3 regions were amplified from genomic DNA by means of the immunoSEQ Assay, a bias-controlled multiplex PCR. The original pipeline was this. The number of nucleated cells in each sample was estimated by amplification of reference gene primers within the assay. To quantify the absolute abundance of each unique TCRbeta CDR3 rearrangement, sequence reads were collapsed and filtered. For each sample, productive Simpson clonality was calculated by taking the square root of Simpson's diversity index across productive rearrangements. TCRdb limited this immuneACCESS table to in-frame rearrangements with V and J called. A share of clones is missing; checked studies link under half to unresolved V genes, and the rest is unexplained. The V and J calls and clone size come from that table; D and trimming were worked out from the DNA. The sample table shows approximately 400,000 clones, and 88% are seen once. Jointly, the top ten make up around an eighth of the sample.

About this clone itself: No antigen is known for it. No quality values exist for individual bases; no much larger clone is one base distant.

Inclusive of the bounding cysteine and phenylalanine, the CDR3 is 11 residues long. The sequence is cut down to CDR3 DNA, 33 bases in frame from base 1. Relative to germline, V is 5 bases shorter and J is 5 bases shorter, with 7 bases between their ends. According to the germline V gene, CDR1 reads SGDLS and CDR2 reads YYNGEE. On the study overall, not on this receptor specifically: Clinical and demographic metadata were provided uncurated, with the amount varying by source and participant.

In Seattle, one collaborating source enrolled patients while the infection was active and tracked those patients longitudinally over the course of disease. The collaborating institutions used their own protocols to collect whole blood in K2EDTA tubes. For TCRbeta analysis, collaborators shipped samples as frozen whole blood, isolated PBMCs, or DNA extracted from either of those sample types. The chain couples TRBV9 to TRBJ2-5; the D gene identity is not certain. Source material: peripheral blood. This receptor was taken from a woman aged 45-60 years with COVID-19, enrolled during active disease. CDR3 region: CASSPGETQYF. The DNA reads TGTGCCAGCAGTCCCGGGGAGACCCAGTACTTC.